A single T cell receptor beta chain is shown here with its context. The target antigen is unknown. Looked up from germline, CDR1 is MNHNY and CDR2 is SVGAGI (reference sequence). CDR3 size: 13 residues. Trimming took 5 bases from V and 6 from J, leaving 10 bases between them. These data originate in a study of PD-1 blockade in classical Hodgkin lymphoma. Overall study: Nivolumab 3 mg/kg was given intravenously every 2 weeks.

Relapses following autologous stem cell transplantation were seen in all patients, with brentuximab vedotin exposure varying. Thawed PBMCs underwent magnetic negative selection to obtain purified CD8+ T cells. Study-wide findings and caveats: No one has yet defined what causes the repertoire differences, which may be disease activity or prior therapy. TCR diversity rose significantly by C4D1 in CD4+ but not CD8+ cells. Whoever responded completely had baseline diversity much like that seen in newly diagnosed patients.

TCRdb's copy holds only in-frame clones and misses some; the assay was immunoSEQ multiplex PCR. Of around 12,000 clones listed, around 85% are singletons. Material: CD8+ T cells from blood, obtained at baseline. This TCR derives from a human donor with classical Hodgkin lymphoma. This chain uses TRBV6-6 with TRBJ2-2; D might be TRBD2 (5 bases). CDR3 amino acids: CASSLTGSGELFF. CDR3 DNA sequence: TGTGCCAGCAGTCTTACGGGGTCCGGGGAGCTGTTTTTT.